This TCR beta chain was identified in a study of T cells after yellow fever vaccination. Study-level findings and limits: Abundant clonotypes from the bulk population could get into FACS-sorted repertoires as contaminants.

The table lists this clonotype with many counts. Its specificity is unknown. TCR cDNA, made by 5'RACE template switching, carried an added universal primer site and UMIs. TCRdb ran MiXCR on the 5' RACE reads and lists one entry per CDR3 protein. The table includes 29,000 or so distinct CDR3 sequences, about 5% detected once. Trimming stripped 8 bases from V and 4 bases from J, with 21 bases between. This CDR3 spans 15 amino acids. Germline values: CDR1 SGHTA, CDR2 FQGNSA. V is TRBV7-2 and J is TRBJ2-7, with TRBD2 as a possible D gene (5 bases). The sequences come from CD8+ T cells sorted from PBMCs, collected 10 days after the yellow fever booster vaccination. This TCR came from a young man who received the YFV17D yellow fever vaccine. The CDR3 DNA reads TGTGCCAGCGAGGACTTGGCTAGCTCTAATTACGAGCAGTACTTC. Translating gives CASEDLASSNYEQYF.